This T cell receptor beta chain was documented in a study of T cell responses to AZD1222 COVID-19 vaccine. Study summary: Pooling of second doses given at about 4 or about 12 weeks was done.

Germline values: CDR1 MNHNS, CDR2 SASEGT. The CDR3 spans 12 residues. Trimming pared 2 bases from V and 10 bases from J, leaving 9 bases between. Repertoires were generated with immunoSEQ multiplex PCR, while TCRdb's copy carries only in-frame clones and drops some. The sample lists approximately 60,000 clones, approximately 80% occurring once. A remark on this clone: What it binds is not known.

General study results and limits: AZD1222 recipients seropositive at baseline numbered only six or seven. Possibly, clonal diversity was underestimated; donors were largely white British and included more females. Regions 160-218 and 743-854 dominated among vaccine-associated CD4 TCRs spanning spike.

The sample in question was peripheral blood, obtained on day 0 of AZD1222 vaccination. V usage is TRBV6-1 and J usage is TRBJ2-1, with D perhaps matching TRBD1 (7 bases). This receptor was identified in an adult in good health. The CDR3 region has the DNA TGTGCCAGCAGTGAACAGGGGGGCGAGCAGTTCTTC. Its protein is CASSEQGGEQFF.